This paragraph reports one T cell receptor (beta chain). Its antigen remains unknown. At one end, the junction sequence differs from germline, possibly due to a read error. The data are from a study of neurological immune-mediated disorders. Regarding the study as a whole: HTLV-1-associated myelopathy had the most TCR clonal expansion, whereas multiple sclerosis had the least (lower than in healthy controls).

Using its own MiXCR run on the 5' RACE reads, TCRdb lists one record per CDR3 protein. The table includes approximately 50,000 distinct CDR3 sequences, 9% to 12% detected once. The CDR3 runs 14 residues. Germline CDR1 MNHEY, CDR2 SMNVEV (reference sequence). The source of this sequence is a man between 65 and 85 years old with HTLV-1-associated myelopathy (HAM/TSP). J is TRBJ1-1 and V is TRBV27; TRBD1 aligns across 7 bases. The sample was PBMCs. The chain's CDR3 is CASSLTGLNTAAFF. The DNA of the CDR3 is TGTGCCAGCAGTTTGACAGGGCTAAACACTGCAGCTTTCTTT.